These T cell receptor beta chains were read from a single sample in a study of T cell changes during pregnancy in multiple sclerosis. Using immunoSEQ multiplex PCR, the repertoire was profiled, and TCRdb retains in-frame clones only, with some absent. The sample shows 70,000 to 100,000 clones, approximately 95% of them seen only once. The material sequenced was peripheral blood, taken in the first trimester of pregnancy. The receptors were sampled from a female donor with multiple sclerosis, enrolled in a pregnancy study. The CDR3 runs from the conserved cysteine through the conserved F or W. The D gene is left open where the match is weak. The size entry is marked missing in some rows and otherwise reads once, few, many or a size class.

TRBJ1-1,.,TRBV10-3,.,TGTGCCAGAAAGGAGGGCCTCGACACTGAAGCTTTCTTT,CARKEGLDTEAFF
TRBJ2-5,.,TRBV6-1,.,TGTGCCAGCAGTGAAGCGCCAGGGTCGGGAGAGACCCAGTACTTC,CASSEAPGSGETQYF
TRBJ2-5,.,TRBV7-7,TRBD1,TGTGCTAGCAGCGGGACAGGGGAAGAGACCCAGTACTTC,CASSGTGEETQYF
TRBJ2-1,.,TRBV4-2,.,TGTGCCAGCAGCCAAGATATGAGCGCCCAGCCCTACAATGAGCAGTTCTTC,CASSQDMSAQPYNEQFF
TRBJ1-3,once,TRBV4-1,.,TGCGCCAGCAGCCAAGCAGGGGCTGGAAACACCATATATTTT,CASSQAGAGNTIYF
TRBJ2-7,.,TRBV7-9,.,TGTGCCAGCAGCACTTTCGAGGGGGACGAGCAGTACTTC,CASSTFEGDEQYF
TRBJ1-1,.,TRBV9,TRBD1,TGTGCCAGCAGCCCTCTTTACAGGACAGGCCCCATGAACACTGAAGCTTTCTTT,CASSPLYRTGPMNTEAFF
TRBJ2-7,.,TRBV19,.,TGTGCCAGTAGTGGACCCCGGGGAACGGACTTC,CASSGPRGTDF
TRBJ1-2,.,TRBV6-5,.,TGTGCCAGTCTAAAAACCACAGATACGGACTATGGCTACACCTTC,CASLKTTDTDYGYTF
TRBJ2-1,.,TRBV4-1,.,TGCGCCAGCAGCCTAGGGGGGGGTCACAATGAGCAGTTCTTC,CASSLGGGHNEQFF
TRBJ1-1,.,TRBV9,.,TGTGCCAGCAGCGTAGCCCCCGGGGGGCGAGAAGCTTTCTTT,CASSVAPGGREAFF
TRBJ1-5,.,TRBV2,TRBD1,TGTGCCAGCAGTCCCGACAGGGGCAGCAATCAGCCCCAGCATTTT,CASSPDRGSNQPQHF
TRBJ1-2,.,TRBV30,.,TGTGCCTGGAGTGTAGCCGAGACAACTTACTATGGCTACACCTTC,CAWSVAETTYYGYTF
TRBJ2-5,.,TRBV5-4,.,TGTGCCAGCAGCTTCTCCGGCAGGGGCCAAGAGACCCAGTACTTC,CASSFSGRGQETQYF
TRBJ2-1,.,TRBV4-1,TRBD2,TGCGCCAGCAGCGGACCGGGACTAGCGACGAGTGGTGAGCAGTTCTTC,CASSGPGLATSGEQFF
TRBJ1-2,.,TRBV27,TRBD1,TGTGCCAGCAGGAGACAGGGGGCGTTTAACTATGGCTACACCTTC,CASRRQGAFNYGYTF
TRBJ2-1,.,TRBV5-6,TRBD2,TGTGCCAGCAGTTCAGGACTAGCGGGGCAGTTCTTC,CASSSGLAGQFF
TRBJ1-6,.,TRBV11-1,.,TGTGCCAGCAGCCTTCGGGACACTTATAATTCACCCCTCCACTTT,CASSLRDTYNSPLHF
TRBJ1-1,once,TRBV6-5,.,TGTGCCAGCGTCCACCAGGGGAACACTGAAGCTTTCTTT,CASVHQGNTEAFF
TRBJ1-1,.,TRBV11-3,TRBD1,TGTGCCAGCAGTCGAGGACAGGGGGGAACTGAAGCTTTCTTT,CASSRGQGGTEAFF
TRBJ1-2,once,TRBV10-3,TRBD1,TGTGCCATCAGTGAGGAGGGGGACAGTCCGTCTGGCTACACCTTC,CAISEEGDSPSGYTF
TRBJ2-5,.,TRBV15,.,TGTGCCACCAGCAGAGATGGCGGCAGCCAAGAGACCCAGTACTTC,CATSRDGGSQETQYF
TRBJ2-3,.,TRBV2,.,TGTGCCAGCAGTGTGTCAACTCCCGGCACAGATACGCAGTATTTT,CASSVSTPGTDTQYF
TRBJ2-7,.,TRBV6-1,.,TGTGCCAGCAACCCAACCGGAGAAGGCTACGAGCAGTACTTC,CASNPTGEGYEQYF
TRBJ2-2,few,TRBV19,.,TGTGCCAGTACCGAGGGGGGGACTTACACCGGGGAGCTGTTTTTT,CASTEGGTYTGELFF
TRBJ2-7,.,TRBV9,TRBD1,TGTGCCAGCAGCGTAGGAGGGGACAGGGGATTCAACGAGCAGTACTTC,CASSVGGDRGFNEQYF
TRBJ2-3,.,TRBV9,.,TGTGCCAGCAGCCCATCCATGGCGGTGGCTAGCACAGATACGCAGTATTTT,CASSPSMAVASTDTQYF
TRBJ1-6,.,TRBV27,.,TGTGCCAGCAGCCTCCCCCCAGGCGACAATTCACCCCTCCACTTT,CASSLPPGDNSPLHF
TRBJ1-1,.,TRBV29-1,.,TGCAGCGTGAGTCCAGGGAACACTGAAGCTTTCTTT,CSVSPGNTEAFF
TRBJ2-1,.,TRBV5-1,TRBD2,TGCGCCAGCAGCTCCGGACTAGCGGGGGGGTACAATGAGCAGTTCTTC,CASSSGLAGGYNEQFF
TRBJ2-4,once,TRBV2,TRBD2,TGTGCCAGCAGTTCCGGTGAGACTAGCGGGGGCTTTCAGTACTTC,CASSSGETSGGFQYF
TRBJ2-1,.,TRBV7-8,.,TGTGCCAGCGGGAGGCGCGAGGTCGATGAGCAGTTCTTC,CASGRREVDEQFF
TRBJ1-3,.,TRBV11-2,.,TGTGCCAGCAGCGTCCCCAAGGGACAATCTGGAAACACCATATATTTT,CASSVPKGQSGNTIYF
TRBJ2-7,.,TRBV2,TRBD1,TGTGCCAGCAGTCCCGGGACAGCTCTTCCCGAGCAGTACTTC,CASSPGTALPEQYF
TRBJ1-1,.,TRBV11-2,TRBD1,TGTGCCAGCAGTTCGGACAGGGGAGCTTTCTTT,CASSSDRGAFF
TRBJ1-1,.,TRBV9,.,TGTGCCAGCAGCGTAGGCGAGGGAAACACTGAAGCTTTCTTT,CASSVGEGNTEAFF
TRBJ1-1,.,TRBV7-6,.,TGTGCCAGCAGCTTGGGGGGGATGAACACTGAAGCTTTCTTT,CASSLGGMNTEAFF
TRBJ1-1,.,TRBV29-1,.,TGCAGCACTCCCAGTCCGGGGATGAACACTGAAGCTTTCTTT,CSTPSPGMNTEAFF
TRBJ1-6,.,TRBV9,.,TGTGCCAGCAGCGCTGACACGAGGGATTCACCCCTCCACTTT,CASSADTRDSPLHF
TRBJ1-2,.,TRBV9,TRBD1,TGTGCCAGCAGCGTAGATCGAGGGGGCCCCCAACCCTATGGCTACACCTTC,CASSVDRGGPQPYGYTF
TRBJ2-1,.,TRBV27,.,TGTGCCAGCAGATTGGGGGGTCCGGGATCTCCCTACAATGAGCAGTTCTTC,CASRLGGPGSPYNEQFF